Each of the 20 T cell receptor beta chains below was sequenced from the same sample in a study of molecular identifiers for immune sequencing clone quantification. TCRdb analysed the PCR reads with MiXCR anew, one entry per CDR3 protein. The sample shows approximately 550,000 distinct CDR3 sequences, around 21% of them seen only once. Material for sequencing was naive CD8+ T cells from blood, with Jurkat cell RNA spiked in. The subset denotes: FACS-sorted CD8+CD4-CCR7+CD45RA+ naive T cells. The receptors come from a human donor in good health. Some libraries in this study had Jurkat cell RNA spiked in.

The V and J genes are TRBV20-1 and TRBJ2-5, with 13 bases lining up with TRBD2. The V gene end was trimmed by 5 bases and the J gene end by 5 bases; junction bases not matched to a gene: 5. Germline loops: CDR1 DFQATT, CDR2 SNEGSKA (reference sequence). The CDR3 consists of 14 residues. The chain's CDR3 is CSAVLAGGLETQYF. The DNA for the CDR3 is TGCAGTGCTGTACTAGCGGGAGGGCTGGAGACCCAGTACTTC.

The chain joins TRBV5-5 to TRBJ1-5; possibly TRBD1 for D (6 bases). Germline V lookup: CDR1 SGHKS, CDR2 YYEKEE (reference sequence). Trimming cost V 2 bases and J 5 bases, with 17 bases left between them. The CDR3 sequence is 16 residues long. The chain's CDR3 is CASSFGGAGIDQPQHF. The CDR3 nucleotides read TGTGCCAGCAGCTTTGGGGGCGCGGGGATAGATCAGCCCCAGCATTTT.

The chain carries TRBV7-9 and TRBJ2-1; TRBD2 matches at 10 bases. This CDR3 is built from 13 residues. CDR1 is SEHNR and CDR2 is FQNEAQ in the germline V gene (reference sequence). V lost 4 bases to trimming and J lost 8 bases; unmatched junction nucleotides: 2. The CDR3 sequence: CASSYSGGHEQFF. CDR3 DNA: TGTGCCAGCAGCTATAGCGGGGGGCATGAGCAGTTCTTC.

The rearrangement joins TRBV18 to TRBJ2-3, with TRBD1 as a possible D gene (5 bases). The V and J ends lost 0 bases and 4 bases respectively, with 11 bases between them. Per germline, CDR1 KGHSH and CDR2 LQKENI. The CDR3 covers 15 residues. In nucleotides, the CDR3 is TGTGCCAGCTCACCACCGGAAGGGGTACCAGATACGCAGTATTTT. Its protein is CASSPPEGVPDTQYF.

There are many counts of this clonotype. The genes are TRBV4-3 and TRBJ1-2, with 8 nucleotides matching TRBD1. This CDR3 has 15 residues. The trim removed 0 bases at V and 7 bases at J, leaving 7 bases unmatched. The germline V gene has CDR1 LGHNA and CDR2 YSLEER. The CDR3 is CASSQDLDRAIGYTF. The CDR3 bases are TGCGCCAGCAGCCAAGATTTGGACAGGGCAATTGGCTACACCTTC.

The chain carries TRBV19 and TRBJ2-7, with no clear D. Between the trimmed V and J ends, which lost 5 bases and 3 bases, there was a span of 11 bases. Per the germline V gene, CDR1 is LNHDA and CDR2 is SQIVND (reference sequence). The CDR3 totals 13 residues. DNA for the CDR3: TGTGCCAGTAGTTTCCGGGTTAACTACGAGCAGTACTTC. Translating gives CASSFRVNYEQYF.

In this sample, this clonotype turned up a few times. As DNA, the CDR3 is TGTGCCAGCAGGGGGACAGTAGATACACATGAGCAGTTCTTC. Protein: CASRGTVDTHEQFF. V gene TRBV7-9 combines with J gene TRBJ2-1; 7 bases are a match to TRBD1. There are 14 residues in the CDR3. V lost 6 bases, J lost 8 bases, and 10 bases stayed unmatched. CDR1 and CDR2 from the germline V gene are SEHNR and FQNEAQ (reference sequence).

Points on this clonotype: A read error may be the cause here, since a much bigger clone is one base away. This sequence joins TRBV4-3 and TRBJ2-3; tentative D call: TRBD2 (6 bases). Germline CDR1 and CDR2: LGHNA and YSLEER. This CDR3 has 15 amino acids. V was pared by 6 bases and J by 2 bases, with 15 bases between. CDR3 nucleotides: TGCGCCAGCAGTCCCGGGCGGGGATACACAGATACGCAGTATTTT. It is translated as CASSPGRGYTDTQYF.

This clonotype was recorded at least ten times. The chain is built from TRBV28 and TRBJ2-7, with D tentatively TRBD1 (6 bases). The V gene's germline CDR1 is MDHEN and CDR2 SYDVKM. CDR3 length equals 16 residues. V lost 6 bases to trimming and J lost 2 bases, with 20 bases between them. CDR3 amino acids: CASSSLFRDTAYEQYF. The CDR3 nucleotides read TGTGCCAGCAGCAGTTTATTCCGGGACACAGCCTACGAGCAGTACTTC.

The rearrangement links TRBV7-2 to TRBJ2-3, with TRBD2 matching 11 bases. V lost 3 bases to trimming and J lost 1 base; unmatched junction nucleotides: 9. This CDR3 is 18 amino acids long. CDR1 is SGHTA, CDR2 FQGNSA, per germline. The CDR3 DNA reads as TGTGCCAGCAGCTTCTCCCCCCGTAGCGGGGGGGGCACAGATACGCAGTATTTT. Its protein is CASSFSPRSGGGTDTQYF.

This clonotype was counted many times. The gene calls are TRBV29-1 and TRBJ1-2, with TRBD1 matching over 8 bases. The junction had 14 bases not matched to a gene; V was cut back by 7 bases and J by 7 bases. Per the germline V gene, CDR1 is SQVTM and CDR2 is ANQGSEA. The CDR3 runs to 14 residues. CDR3 sequence: CSATGGETVSGYTF. As DNA, the CDR3 is TGCAGCGCCACAGGGGGAGAAACGGTGTCTGGCTACACCTTC.

This clonotype was counted at least ten times. J is TRBJ2-5 and V is TRBV12-3 or TRBV12-4, with D perhaps TRBD2 (6 bases). The CDR3 covers 13 residues. The ends were cut back, 6 bases at V and 3 bases at J, with 11 bases in the middle. CDR3 amino acids: CASSGDFEETQYF. As DNA, the CDR3 is TGTGCCAGCAGCGGGGACTTCGAAGAGACCCAGTACTTC.

The chain uses TRBV20-1 and TRBJ2-7, with 12 bases aligning to TRBD1. In germline, CDR1 is DFQATT, CDR2 SNEGSKA (reference sequence). After removal of 0 bases from V and 3 bases from J, the junction contained 9 bases not matched to a gene. The CDR3 loop spans 17 amino acids. CDR3 DNA sequence: TGCAGTGCTAGAGATTATCAGGGACAGGGGGCGAGCTACGAGCAGTACTTC. This codes for CSARDYQGQGASYEQYF.

This clonotype was recorded a few times. A read error may explain this, as a much larger clone is one base away. The genes are TRBV29-1 and TRBJ1-1, with D perhaps TRBD1 (5 bases). This CDR3 contains 12 residues. V lost 3 bases to trimming and J lost 3 bases, with 8 bases between them. Germline assignment: CDR1 SQVTM and CDR2 ANQGSEA. CDR3 bases: TGCAGCGTTGAGGGGCCGGACACTGAAGCTTTCTTT. Translating it yields CSVEGPDTEAFF.

The rearrangement uses TRBV11-2 and TRBJ2-1; the D gene is possibly TRBD1 (6 bases). Germline loops: CDR1 SGHAT, CDR2 FQNNGV. V was pared by 3 bases and J by 10 bases, with 16 bases between. The CDR3 is made up of 14 amino acids. The CDR3 loop reads CASSLATGPREQFF. The CDR3 bases are TGTGCCAGCAGCTTGGCTACAGGGCCGAGGGAGCAGTTCTTC.

With respect to this clonotype: One junction end does not reproduce the germline sequence, and a read error may be involved. The chain uses TRBV12-3 or TRBV12-4 and TRBJ2-3; D not resolved. This CDR3 region has 12 residues. CDR3 loop: CSSSLNVDTQYF. CDR3 sequence (DNA): TGTTCCAGCAGTCTCAATGTGGATACGCAGTATTTT.

As concerns this clonotype: The missing conserved phenylalanine or tryptophan at the end of this CDR3 makes a read error likely. The rearrangement joins TRBV4-1 to TRBJ1-5; weak D call: TRBD1 (6 bases). V lost 0 bases, J lost 6 bases, and 9 bases lay in between. The CDR3 length is 14 residues. Germline V CDR1 and CDR2: MGHRA, YSYEKL. For the CDR3, the DNA is TGCGCCAGCAGCCAAGACAGGGGAGGTCAGCCCCAGCATATT. This sequence encodes CASSQDRGGQPQHI.

This clonotype was counted many times. This rearrangement joins TRBV20-1 to TRBJ1-1, with D unresolved. Germline-derived CDR1 and CDR2 are DFQATT and SNEGSKA (reference sequence). The CDR3 contains 15 residues. Trimming took 0 bases from V and 0 from J, leaving 11 bases between them. CDR3 region: CSARDLGSMNTEAFF. The DNA for the CDR3 is TGCAGTGCTAGAGATCTCGGCAGTATGAACACTGAAGCTTTCTTT.

J is TRBJ2-1 and V is TRBV6-2 or TRBV6-3; D is ambiguous. Trimming shortened V by 0 bases and J by 5 bases, and 11 bases separated the two germline ends. This CDR3 contains 15 residues. Per the germline V gene, CDR1 is MNHEY and CDR2 is SVGEGT. The CDR3 sequence: CASSYSSSFNNEQFF. The CDR3 DNA sequence: TGTGCCAGCAGTTACTCTTCCTCGTTTAACAATGAGCAGTTCTTC.

V and J are TRBV15 and TRBJ1-1, with 8 nucleotides matching TRBD1. Germline trimming cut 0 bases from V and 3 bases from J; bases unmatched to any gene: 3. The CDR3 consists of 15 residues. Germline V CDR1 and CDR2: LNHNV, YYDKDF (reference sequence). CDR3 in amino acids: CATSRDRGPYTEAFF. CDR3 sequence (DNA): TGTGCCACCAGCAGAGACAGGGGGCCGTACACTGAAGCTTTCTTT.